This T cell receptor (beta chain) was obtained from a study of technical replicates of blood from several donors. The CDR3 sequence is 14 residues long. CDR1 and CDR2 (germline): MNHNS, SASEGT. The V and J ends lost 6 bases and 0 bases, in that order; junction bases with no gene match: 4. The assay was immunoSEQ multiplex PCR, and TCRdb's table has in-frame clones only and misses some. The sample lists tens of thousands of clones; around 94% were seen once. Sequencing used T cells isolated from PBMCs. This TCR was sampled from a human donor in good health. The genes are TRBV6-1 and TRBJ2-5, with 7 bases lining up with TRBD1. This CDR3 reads CASSRGFNQETQYF. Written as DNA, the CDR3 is TGTGCCAGCAGCAGGGGGTTCAACCAAGAGACCCAGTACTTC.